This T cell receptor (beta chain) is drawn from a study of human T cells and chemical hapten exposure. The library attached unique molecular identifiers to individual cDNA molecules. A single record per CDR3 protein comes from TCRdb applying MiXCR to the RACE reads. The table shows hundreds of thousands of distinct CDR3 sequences, with nearly 6.5% occurring only once. Germline CDR1 MNHEY, CDR2 SVGEGT. V was pared by 5 bases and J by 6 bases, with 5 bases of the junction left unmatched. This CDR3 region has 14 residues. This clonotype was counted between two and nine times. The time point denotes: patch test 2, 6 weeks after DPC sensitization. Treatment: therapeutic diphenylcyclopropenone sensitization with weekly scalp DPC.

The TCR was taken from a woman aged 18-35 years with alopecia areata. Some clones in this sample may be carry-over from other donors' samples. The sample in question was whole blood, obtained in connection with sensitization to the hapten diphenylcyclopropenone (DPC). This chain connects TRBV6-2 or TRBV6-3 to TRBJ1-5, with TRBD1 identical over 9 bases. The CDR3 spells CASSGTGRSQPQHF. The CDR3 DNA reads as TGTGCCAGCAGTGGGACAGGGCGGAGTCAGCCCCAGCATTTT.